This T cell receptor (beta chain) emerged from a study of blood T cell repertoires in COVID-19. Germline lookup yields CDR1 MRHNA and CDR2 SNTAGT. The CDR3 contains 16 residues. Losses at the gene ends were 6 bases for V and 4 bases for J; bases not matched to a gene: 11. The authors' processing: Amplification with reference gene primers provided the estimates of nucleated cell counts. TCRdb's table, derived via immunoSEQ multiplex PCR, lists solely in-frame clones and lacks some. V and J calls and clone size follow that table, whereas D and trimming were derived from the DNA. The sample records tens of thousands of clones, 77% being singletons. The table lists this clone with a count of one.

The sequence was obtained from a human donor in a cohort sampled during active COVID-19. The gene calls are TRBV6-4 and TRBJ2-1; 8 bases map to TRBD2. Sequenced input: peripheral blood. The CDR3 sequence is CASRYRPGGLYNEQFF. The DNA of the CDR3 is TGTGCCAGCAGGTACCGCCCGGGGGGGTTATACAATGAGCAGTTCTTC.